A selection of T cell receptor beta chains follows, all from one sample in a study of siplizumab effects on memory and regulatory T cells. The method was immunoSEQ multiplex PCR; TCRdb's version includes in-frame clones alone and lacks a portion of them. This repertoire shows 110,000 or so clones, around 93% found once; its top ten account for around 0.16%. Sequencing used non-Treg CD4+ T cells sorted from blood. These receptors were obtained from a human donor in good health. CDR3s include the opening cysteine and the closing phenylalanine or tryptophan. A D gene is named only where the DNA matches it firmly. Rows may omit the clone size; those that give it use once, few, many or a size class.

J: TRBJ2-3; D: .; size: .; V: TRBV2; CDR3: CASRKGLQGFDTQYF; DNA: TGTGCCAGCAGAAAGGGCCTACAGGGATTCGATACGCAGTATTTT
J: TRBJ2-7; D: .; size: .; V: TRBV19; CDR3: CASSRRRSYEQYF; DNA: TGTGCCAGTAGTAGGAGACGGTCCTACGAGCAGTACTTC
J: TRBJ2-3; D: TRBD2; size: .; V: TRBV10-3; CDR3: CAISDQDWAGGNPDTQYF; DNA: TGTGCCATCAGTGACCAGGACTGGGCGGGGGGGAACCCAGATACGCAGTATTTT
J: TRBJ2-3; D: TRBD1; size: .; V: TRBV10-3; CDR3: CAISGTGVLDTQYF; DNA: TGTGCCATCAGTGGGACAGGAGTATTAGATACGCAGTATTTT
J: TRBJ2-1; D: TRBD1; size: .; V: TRBV23-1; CDR3: CASSHYRGQVQFF; DNA: TGCGCCAGCAGTCATTACAGGGGGCAGGTGCAGTTCTTC
J: TRBJ2-3; D: TRBD2; size: .; V: TRBV7-8; CDR3: CASSWGGEDTQYF; DNA: TGTGCCAGCAGTTGGGGGGGGGAAGATACGCAGTATTTT
J: TRBJ2-1; D: TRBD1; size: .; V: TRBV7-3; CDR3: CASSPRQGNEQFF; DNA: TGTGCCAGCAGCCCAAGACAGGGGAATGAGCAGTTCTTC
J: TRBJ2-1; D: .; size: once; V: TRBV5-4; CDR3: CASSLGASILYNEQFF; DNA: TGTGCCAGCAGCTTGGGGGCCAGCATCCTCTACAATGAGCAGTTCTTC
J: TRBJ2-7; D: TRBD1; size: .; V: TRBV19; CDR3: CASSTRQGTYEQYF; DNA: TGTGCCAGTAGTACCCGACAGGGCACCTACGAGCAGTACTTC
J: TRBJ1-1; D: .; size: .; V: TRBV10-1; CDR3: CASSESNRVAFF; DNA: TGCGCCAGCAGTGAGTCTAACAGGGTGGCTTTCTTT
J: TRBJ2-3; D: TRBD2; size: .; V: TRBV5-1; CDR3: CASSSTGGSDTQYF; DNA: TGCGCCAGCAGCTCAACGGGGGGTTCAGATACGCAGTATTTT
J: TRBJ2-3; D: TRBD2; size: .; V: TRBV5-1; CDR3: CASTPLGGGATDTQYF; DNA: TGCGCCAGCACCCCCCTGGGCGGGGGGGCGACAGATACGCAGTATTTT
J: TRBJ1-2; D: .; size: .; V: TRBV25-1; CDR3: CASSEFGALGYTF; DNA: TGTGCCAGCAGTGAATTCGGAGCTCTGGGCTACACCTTC
J: TRBJ1-1; D: .; size: few; V: TRBV29-1; CDR3: CSVAQGNTEAFF; DNA: TGCAGCGTTGCACAGGGGAACACTGAAGCTTTCTTT
J: TRBJ1-2; D: .; size: .; V: TRBV4-3; CDR3: CASSLRNMQGRGGYTF; DNA: TGCGCCAGCAGCCTAAGAAATATGCAGGGTAGGGGAGGCTACACCTTC
J: TRBJ1-1; D: .; size: .; V: TRBV10-3; CDR3: CAISESMGKGGIDTEAFF; DNA: TGTGCCATCAGTGAGTCGATGGGGAAGGGGGGGATCGATACTGAAGCTTTCTTT
J: TRBJ2-5; D: .; size: .; V: TRBV5-1; CDR3: CASSLGYRQKIETQYF; DNA: TGCGCCAGCAGCTTGGGATATAGGCAGAAGATAGAGACCCAGTACTTC
J: TRBJ2-7; D: TRBD1; size: .; V: TRBV15; CDR3: CATSRPQGPYEQYF; DNA: TGTGCCACCAGCAGACCACAGGGGCCCTACGAGCAGTACTTC
J: TRBJ1-5; D: .; size: once; V: TRBV5-1; CDR3: CASSLVGASNQPQHF; DNA: TGCGCCAGCAGCTTGGTCGGGGCTTCAAATCAGCCCCAGCATTTT
J: TRBJ2-2; D: .; size: .; V: TRBV10-1; CDR3: CASGGGSGLNTGELFF; DNA: TGCGCCAGCGGGGGCGGGAGCGGGTTGAACACCGGGGAGCTGTTTTTT
J: TRBJ1-1; D: .; size: .; V: TRBV6-5; CDR3: CASSSRQRMNTEAFF; DNA: TGTGCCAGCAGTTCGCGACAGCGCATGAACACTGAAGCTTTCTTT
J: TRBJ2-4; D: .; size: .; V: TRBV5-1; CDR3: CASRQQGLDMAKNIQYF; DNA: TGCGCCAGCAGACAACAGGGACTCGATATGGCCAAAAACATTCAGTACTTC
J: TRBJ2-7; D: .; size: .; V: TRBV6-1; CDR3: CASSDRYEQYF; DNA: TGTGCCAGCAGTGATCGGTACGAGCAGTACTTC
J: TRBJ1-4; D: .; size: .; V: TRBV9; CDR3: CASSVGRGSVEKLFF; DNA: TGTGCCAGCAGCGTAGGCAGGGGATCTGTTGAAAAACTGTTTTTT
J: TRBJ1-6; D: TRBD1; size: .; V: TRBV5-6; CDR3: CASSSLDRDNSPLHF; DNA: TGTGCCAGCAGTTCCTTGGACAGGGATAATTCACCCCTCCACTTT
J: TRBJ1-1; D: TRBD1; size: once; V: TRBV5-4; CDR3: CASSLPGTGGTEAFF; DNA: TGTGCCAGCAGCTTGCCCGGGACAGGGGGAACTGAAGCTTTCTTT